The 15 T cell receptor beta chains below all came from one sample that was sequenced in a study of monozygotic twins with inflammatory bowel disease. From the 5' RACE reads, TCRdb lists one entry per CDR3 protein and no DNA. The sample spans about 300,000 distinct CDR3 sequences; the ten largest clones claim less than 6.5%. The sample was blood. The receptor set was obtained from a human donor with ulcerative colitis or Crohn's disease, or a healthy co-twin of an affected twin (not recorded which).

This chain uses TRBV7-2 with TRBJ1-1. This CDR3 has 13 amino acids. In germline, CDR1 is SGHTA, CDR2 FQGNSA. CDR3 sequence: CASSLQQRTEAFF.

The chain has TRBV15 and TRBJ2-5; there is no DNA to check the TCRdb D call of TRBD1. The V gene's germline CDR1 is LNHNV and CDR2 YYDKDF (reference sequence). The CDR3 is 17 amino acids. CDR3 sequence: CATSRELKGVGQETQYF.

The chain uses TRBV12-3 or TRBV12-4 and TRBJ2-3. This CDR3 is built from 13 residues. The CDR3 loop reads CASSLARQDTQYF.

V gene TRBV29-1 combines with J gene TRBJ2-5; TCRdb's D call, TRBD1, is unchecked because there is no DNA. CDR1 and CDR2 (germline): SQVTM, ANQGSEA. The CDR3 sequence is 13 residues long. Here the CDR3 reads CSADRARQETQYF.

V gene TRBV28 combines with J gene TRBJ2-7; TCRdb's D gene call, TRBD2, goes unchecked for lack of DNA. The length of the CDR3 is 13 residues. Germline-derived CDR1 and CDR2 are MDHEN and SYDVKM. The CDR3 reads CATETLAAYEQYF. Looking up the rest from reference TRBV28 and TRBJ2-7 gives the full variable domain: DVKVTQSSRYLVKRTGEKVFLECVQDMDHENMFWYRQDPGLGLRLIYFSYDVKMKEKGDIPEGYSVSREKKERFSLILESASTNQTSMYLCATETLAAYEQYFGPGTRLTVT.

V is TRBV28 and J is TRBJ2-3; without DNA, the TCRdb call of TRBD1 cannot be checked. CDR3 length equals 14 residues. The germline V gene encodes CDR1 MDHEN and CDR2 SYDVKM. This chain's CDR3 is CAVLRQGGLYTQYF.

The chain is built from TRBV6-2 or TRBV6-3 and TRBJ1-2; TCRdb gives TRBD1 as the D gene, but with no DNA this cannot be confirmed. This CDR3 region has 15 residues. Germline V lookup: CDR1 MNHEY, CDR2 SVGEGT. CDR3 amino acids: CASRYGTGGSYGYTF.

V gene TRBV20-1 combines with J gene TRBJ2-7. CDR1 and CDR2 from the germline V gene are DFQATT and SNEGSKA (reference sequence). This CDR3 contains 15 residues. CDR3 sequence reads: CSAKGQSGGPYEQYF.

The genes are TRBV12-3 or TRBV12-4 and TRBJ2-7; TCRdb reports TRBD1, a call that lacks DNA to check it against. This CDR3 spans 13 amino acids. The CDR3 protein is CASTMEGAYEQYF.

This chain connects TRBV27 to TRBJ1-2; the TCRdb call, TRBD1, lacks DNA for checking. CDR3 length: 13 residues. Germline lookup yields CDR1 MNHEY and CDR2 SMNVEV (reference sequence). The CDR3 region is CASSFERGYGYTF.

The chain combines TRBV20-1 with TRBJ1-1; the D gene TCRdb calls, TRBD1, cannot be checked with no DNA. The germline CDR1 and CDR2 sequences are DFQATT and SNEGSKA (reference sequence). The CDR3 spans 14 residues. The CDR3 loop reads CSARDWGGSDEAFF.

This CDR3 reads CASSSRFRGHNEQFF. The V and J genes are TRBV7-2 and TRBJ2-1; as DNA is missing, the TRBD1 call by TCRdb cannot be tested. Germline V gene data show CDR1 as SGHTA and CDR2 as FQGNSA. The CDR3 is 15 residues long. The complete variable domain, with remaining parts taken from reference TRBV7-2 and TRBJ2-1, reads GAGVSQSPSNKVTEKGKDVELRCDPISGHTALYWYRQSLGQGLEFLIYFQGNSAPDKSGLPSDRFSAERTGGSVSTLTIQRTQQEDSAVYLCASSSRFRGHNEQFFGPGTRLTVL.

The gene calls are TRBV12-3 or TRBV12-4 and TRBJ2-1; TCRdb names TRBD1, which stays unverified in the absence of DNA. The CDR3 runs to 15 residues. Here the CDR3 reads CASSLGQLGLAEQFF.

The chain has TRBV4-2 and TRBJ2-3; TCRdb indicates TRBD1, and absent DNA this call remains unverified. Germline V lookup: CDR1 LGHNA, CDR2 YNFKEQ. CDR3 size: 15 residues. CDR3 protein: CASSERRGQTDTQYF.

This chain joins TRBV7-9 and TRBJ2-5; the TCRdb D gene call, TRBD1, has no DNA to confirm it. This CDR3 contains 13 residues. Germline CDR1 is SEHNR and CDR2 is FQNEAQ (reference sequence). The CDR3 sequence is CASSHPGGETQYF.